One and the same sample provided the 9 T cell receptor beta chains below, sequenced in a study of blood T cell repertoires in COVID-19 (dated by TCRdb to between 2020 and 2021). Library prep was done by the immunoSEQ multiplex PCR assay. TCRdb retrieved this table from immuneACCESS and kept in-frame rearrangements only. Not all clones are present; in checked studies, unresolved V genes account for under half, and no reason is known for the remainder. The sample table records about 210,000 clones; about 91% of these occur just once. The top ten constitute about 5% of the sample. Sequencing was performed on peripheral blood. The receptors derive from a middle-aged woman with acute or convalescent COVID-19.

The sample holds a few counts of this clone. V and J are TRBV25-1 and TRBJ1-1; D is perhaps TRBD1 (5 bases). Looked up from germline, CDR1 is MGHDK and CDR2 is SYGVNS. The germline V and J ends were trimmed by 8 bases and 2 bases, with 9 bases remaining between them. The CDR3 loop spans 12 amino acids. DNA for the CDR3: TGTGCCAGCCCGACAGATAACACTGAAGCTTTCTTT. It codes for CASPTDNTEAFF.

The chain combines TRBV12-3 or TRBV12-4 with TRBJ1-2; D unclear. Trimming cost V 8 bases and J 7 bases, with 8 bases left between them. The CDR3 sequence is 10 residues long. CDR3 amino acids: CASYISGYTF. DNA for the CDR3: TGTGCCAGCTATATCTCTGGCTACACCTTC.

The gene calls are TRBV30 and TRBJ1-1; the match to TRBD1 covers 7 bases. The CDR3 loop spans 12 amino acids. V gave up 8 bases and J gave up 7 bases; unmatched junction bases: 10. Per the germline V gene, CDR1 is GTSNPN and CDR2 is SVGIG (reference sequence). The CDR3 DNA follows: TGTGCCGGTTCACAGGGGAGACTTGAAGCTTTCTTT. Its translation: CAGSQGRLEAFF. The full variable domain, rest sourced from reference TRBV30 and TRBJ1-1, is SQTIHQWPATLVQPVGSPLSLECTVEGTSNPNLYWYRQAAGRGLQLLFYSVGIGQISSEVPQNLSASRPQDRQFILSSKKLLLSDSGFYLCAGSQGRLEAFFGQGTRLTVV.

The V gene is TRBV19, the J gene TRBJ2-6, with no clear D. V was trimmed by 5 bases and J by 0 bases, leaving 8 bases between them. The germline V gene encodes CDR1 LNHDA and CDR2 SQIVND (reference sequence). The CDR3 spans 15 residues. CDR3 in amino acids: CASSPRISGANVLTF. Written as DNA, the CDR3 is TGTGCCAGTAGTCCCCGTATCTCTGGGGCCAACGTCCTGACTTTC.

The chain carries TRBV12-3 or TRBV12-4 and TRBJ1-4; D gene uncertain. V was shortened by 6 bases and J by 2 bases, with 7 bases between the two germline ends. This CDR3 comprises 13 residues. CDR3 bases: TGTGCCAGCAGGTCGGGGACTAATGAAAAACTGTTTTTT. Protein: CASRSGTNEKLFF.

This chain's CDR3 is CASNRGDTDTQYF. CDR3 nucleotides: TGCGCCAGCAACCGGGGGGACACAGATACGCAGTATTTT. The V call is TRBV10-1, the J call TRBJ2-3; TRBD2 matches 7 bases. Germline-derived CDR1 and CDR2 are WNHNN and SYGVQD (reference sequence). This CDR3 is 13 amino acids long. V shed 7 bases, J shed 2 bases, and the junction held 3 bases outside the gene matches.

The chain is built from TRBV7-3 and TRBJ1-3, with D maybe TRBD1 (5 bases). Trimming removed 2 bases at V and 2 bases at J, with 7 bases between. The CDR3 loop spans 14 amino acids. Germline V gene sequence: CDR1 SGHTA, CDR2 FQGTGA. The CDR3 DNA follows: TGTGCCAGCAGCTTAGGGGGGGCTGGAAACACCATATATTTT. This codes for CASSLGGAGNTIYF.

This clone was counted a single time. The chain combines TRBV5-1 with TRBJ2-3; 8 nucleotides agree with TRBD1. This CDR3 is 15 amino acids long. Germline CDR1 is SGHRS and CDR2 is YFSETQ. V gave up 1 base and J gave up 2 bases; unmatched junction bases: 3. The CDR3 DNA sequence: TGCGCCAGCAGCTTGCTGACAGGGGACACAGATACGCAGTATTTT. Amino acid sequence: CASSLLTGDTDTQYF.

Concerning this clone itself: Other DNA variants within this sample encode the same CDR3. This chain links TRBV19 with TRBJ1-2; the match to TRBD1 covers 11 bases. This CDR3 has 14 residues. Trimming removed 5 bases from V and 4 bases from J; junction bases left unmatched: 3. Germline V gene data show CDR1 as LNHDA and CDR2 as SQIVND (reference sequence). CDR3: CASSLGQGGYGYTF. The CDR3 coding sequence is TGTGCCAGTAGTCTGGGACAGGGGGGCTATGGCTACACCTTC.